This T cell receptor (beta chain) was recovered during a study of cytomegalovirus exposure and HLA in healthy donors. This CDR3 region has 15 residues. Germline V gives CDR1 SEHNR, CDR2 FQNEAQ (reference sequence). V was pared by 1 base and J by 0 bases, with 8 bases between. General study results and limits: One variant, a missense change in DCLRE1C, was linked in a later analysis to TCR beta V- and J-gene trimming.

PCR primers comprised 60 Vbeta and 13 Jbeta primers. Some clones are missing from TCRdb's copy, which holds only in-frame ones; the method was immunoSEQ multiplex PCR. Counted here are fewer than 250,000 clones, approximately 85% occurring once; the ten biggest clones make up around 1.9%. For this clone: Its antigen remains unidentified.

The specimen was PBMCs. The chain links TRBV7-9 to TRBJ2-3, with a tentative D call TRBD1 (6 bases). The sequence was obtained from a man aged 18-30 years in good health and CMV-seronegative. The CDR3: CASSLGTVSTDTQYF. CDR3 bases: TGTGCCAGCAGCTTAGGGACAGTTAGCACAGATACGCAGTATTTT.